These 30 T cell receptor beta chains originate from one sample sequenced in a study of cytomegalovirus exposure and HLA in healthy donors. Clones were sequenced by immunoSEQ multiplex PCR, and TCRdb holds only the in-frame ones, with some missing. The sample carries 150,000 to 200,000 clones, 85% recorded once. Sequenced sample: PBMCs. These receptors all come from a young man in good health and CMV-seropositive.

The chain carries TRBV5-5 and TRBJ1-5; possibly TRBD1 for D (5 bases). Trimming cost V 0 bases and J 0 bases, with 7 bases left between them. CDR3 length: 15 residues. Germline CDR1 reads SGHKS; CDR2 reads YYEKEE (reference sequence). The CDR3 DNA is TGTGCCAGCAGCTTGGAGGACACTAGCAATCAGCCCCAGCATTTT. Translation gives CASSLEDTSNQPQHF.

In its sample, this clone was seen once. The rearrangement uses TRBV5-5 and TRBJ1-5; TRBD1 is a possible D gene (6 bases). This CDR3 is 16 amino acids long. Looked up from germline, CDR1 is SGHKS and CDR2 is YYEKEE (reference sequence). V was clipped by 0 bases and J by 1 base, with 11 bases between them. The DNA for the CDR3 is TGTGCCAGCAGCTTGGATCTAACAGGGAGCAATCAGCCCCAGCATTTT. As protein: CASSLDLTGSNQPQHF.

The V gene is TRBV7-2, the J gene TRBJ2-6; D gene unclear. Trimming stripped 1 base from V and 4 bases from J, with 8 bases between. This CDR3 region has 15 residues. Germline V gives CDR1 SGHTA, CDR2 FQGNSA. The CDR3 DNA reads TGTGCCAGCAGCTTAGATCTGGGCGGGGCCAACGTCCTGACTTTC. This encodes CASSLDLGGANVLTF.

This clone has just a few counts. The chain combines TRBV5-1 with TRBJ2-1, with 7 nucleotides matching TRBD2. The CDR3 extends over 15 amino acids. Germline V lookup: CDR1 SGHRS, CDR2 YFSETQ. Trimming took 1 base from V and 3 from J; bases not matched to a gene: 4. The DNA of the CDR3 is TGCGCCAGCAGCTTGAGCGGGGCACTCTACAATGAGCAGTTCTTC. Its protein product is CASSLSGALYNEQFF.

The rearrangement links TRBV14 to TRBJ1-2; 12 nucleotides align to TRBD1. This CDR3 is 15 amino acids long. In germline, CDR1 is SGHDN, CDR2 FVKESK. Trimming took 3 bases from V and 5 from J; bases not matched to a gene: 4. CDR3 sequence (DNA): TGTGCCAGCAGCCACGAGGGACAGGGGGCATATGGCTACACCTTC. The encoded protein is CASSHEGQGAYGYTF.

V and J are TRBV28 and TRBJ1-1, with 8 bases fitting TRBD1. The CDR3 covers 15 residues. Germline V gene lookup returns CDR1 MDHEN and CDR2 SYDVKM. The junction had 4 bases not matched to a gene; V was cut back by 4 bases and J by 0 bases. The CDR3 protein is CASSSGTGLNTEAFF. CDR3 nucleotides: TGTGCCAGCAGTTCGGGGACAGGCCTGAACACTGAAGCTTTCTTT. Based on the CDR3 plus reference TRBV28 and TRBJ1-1, the full variable domain is DVKVTQSSRYLVKRTGEKVFLECVQDMDHENMFWYRQDPGLGLRLIYFSYDVKMKEKGDIPEGYSVSREKKERFSLILESASTNQTSMYLCASSSGTGLNTEAFFGQGTRLTVV.

V is TRBV30 and J is TRBJ2-1; 13 bases are a match to TRBD2. Germline values: CDR1 GTSNPN, CDR2 SVGIG (reference sequence). The V segment lost 1 base and the J segment 8 bases; nucleotides outside the gene matches: 5. This CDR3 has 15 amino acids. The CDR3 is CAWSGTSGSRYEQFF. The CDR3, as DNA: TGTGCCTGGAGTGGGACTAGCGGGAGTAGGTATGAGCAGTTCTTC.

This clone was detected a few times. The V call is TRBV11-3, the J call TRBJ2-2; 11 bases are shared with TRBD1. Germline CDR1 is SGHNT and CDR2 is YENEEA. The length of the CDR3 is 14 residues. V trimming: 5 bases; J trimming: 8 bases; junction bases outside the gene matches: 4. The CDR3 coding sequence is TGTGCCAGCAGCAGAGGACAGGGGGCAGGGGAGCTGTTTTTT. Translating gives CASSRGQGAGELFF.

This clone has only a few counts. The J gene is TRBJ1-2, the V gene TRBV28; D not certain. Germline CDR1 is MDHEN and CDR2 is SYDVKM. The CDR3 is made up of 11 amino acids. Trimming took off 8 bases at V and 0 bases at J, with 4 bases between the two ends. The CDR3 DNA is TGTGCCAGCGTAACTAACTATGGCTACACCTTC. Translating it yields CASVTNYGYTF.

This chain links TRBV5-6 with TRBJ2-5, with 9 bases identical to TRBD1. The CDR3 spans 15 residues. Germline assignment: CDR1 SGHDT and CDR2 YYEEEE. The V gene end was trimmed by 1 base and the J gene end by 5 bases; junction bases not matched to a gene: 6. This CDR3 is CASSLQGTGLETQYF. The CDR3, as DNA: TGTGCCAGCAGCTTGCAAGGGACAGGGCTTGAGACCCAGTACTTC.

This clone appeared once. The CDR3 coding sequence is TGTGCCAGCAGGGATGATCAGGGGGCGCGAGAGACCCAGTACTTC. It yields the protein CASRDDQGARETQYF. The J gene is TRBJ2-5, the V gene TRBV27, with 8 bases lining up with TRBD1. J gave up 4 bases and V 6 bases, and 10 bases lay outside the gene matches. The germline V gene has CDR1 MNHEY and CDR2 SMNVEV (reference sequence). This CDR3 has 15 residues.

The CDR3 region is CASSVGQANEQFF. The CDR3 DNA sequence: TGTGCCAGCAGCGTAGGGCAGGCGAATGAGCAGTTCTTC. The V call is TRBV9, the J call TRBJ2-1, with no clear D. V was shortened by 0 bases and J by 7 bases, with 8 bases between the two germline ends. Germline loops: CDR1 SGDLS, CDR2 YYNGEE. The CDR3 has 13 residues.

V usage is TRBV19 and J usage is TRBJ2-7; D is uncertain. CDR1 and CDR2 from the germline V gene are LNHDA and SQIVND (reference sequence). The V and J ends lost 2 bases and 5 bases respectively, with 13 bases between them. The CDR3 sequence is 14 residues long. CDR3 amino acids: CASSISPRGNEQYF. The CDR3 DNA reads TGTGCCAGTAGTATATCTCCCCGAGGAAACGAGCAGTACTTC.

The chain joins TRBV5-6 to TRBJ2-1; D may be TRBD1 (5 bases). Germline V gene data show CDR1 as SGHDT and CDR2 as YYEEEE. V was pared by 4 bases and J by 6 bases, with 14 bases between. The CDR3 is made up of 14 amino acids. Here the CDR3 reads CASSADTGSNEQFF. The CDR3 region has the DNA TGTGCCAGCAGCGCTGATACAGGATCCAATGAGCAGTTCTTC.

The chain links TRBV5-1 to TRBJ1-1, with 10 bases matching TRBD1. Germline trimming cut 3 bases from V and 5 bases from J; bases unmatched to any gene: 4. The CDR3 spans 14 residues. The germline V gene encodes CDR1 SGHRS and CDR2 YFSETQ. In DNA, the CDR3 is TGCGCCAGCAGCTGGGGACAGGGGAAAACTGAAGCTTTCTTT. This encodes CASSWGQGKTEAFF.

About this clone: The sample has other DNA sequences that encode this CDR3 too. The chain combines TRBV29-1 with TRBJ1-2, with D hard to call. The CDR3 extends over 11 amino acids. Germline lookup yields CDR1 SQVTM and CDR2 ANQGSEA. The V end was cut by 7 bases, the J end by 6 bases, with 12 bases between. The CDR3 region is CSARLGDGYTF. In DNA, the CDR3 is TGCAGCGCCCGTTTAGGAGATGGCTACACCTTC.

To note about this clone: An end of the junction does not agree with germline; a read error may underlie this. The chain is built from TRBV30 and TRBJ2-2, with D perhaps TRBD2 (6 bases). From germline, CDR1 is GTSNPN and CDR2 SVGIG (reference sequence). CDR3 length: 11 residues. DNA of the CDR3: TGTGCCGGGAGGCAGACCGGGGAGCTGTTTTTT. Its protein product is CAGRQTGELFF.

A single count supports this clone. CDR3 residues: CASSFLGGGNGYTF. The CDR3, as DNA: TGTGCCAGCAGTTTTCTGGGGGGGGGAAACGGCTACACCTTC. This chain joins TRBV27 and TRBJ1-2, with a tentative D call TRBD1 (5 bases). Trimming left V 3 bases short and J 8 bases short, with 16 bases between. Germline CDR1 and CDR2: MNHEY and SMNVEV (reference sequence). CDR3 size: 14 residues.

The V call is TRBV7-9, the J call TRBJ2-1; unclear D gene. The CDR3 loop spans 12 amino acids. Trimming removed 5 bases from V and 5 bases from J, with 7 bases in between. Per germline, CDR1 SEHNR and CDR2 FQNEAQ (reference sequence). The CDR3 loop reads CASSIPNNEQFF. CDR3 nucleotide sequence: TGTGCCAGCAGCATTCCAAACAATGAGCAGTTCTTC. Drawing the rest from reference TRBV7-9 and TRBJ2-1, the complete variable domain is DTGVSQNPRHKITKRGQNVTFRCDPISEHNRLYWYRQTLGQGPEFLTYFQNEAQLEKSRLLSDRFSAERPKGSFSTLEIQRTEQGDSAMYLCASSIPNNEQFFGPGTRLTVL.

J is TRBJ1-1 and V is TRBV7-2; D unclear. The CDR3 consists of 13 residues. Trimming left V 0 bases short and J 11 bases short, with 13 bases between. Germline loops: CDR1 SGHTA, CDR2 FQGNSA. The CDR3 spells CASSLALWRSAFF. Here the CDR3 DNA reads TGTGCCAGCAGCTTAGCGCTCTGGAGGTCGGCTTTCTTT.

This clone was counted between two and nine times. The genes are TRBV10-1 and TRBJ1-2, with 7 positions matching TRBD1. CDR3 length equals 12 residues. Germline CDR1 is WNHNN and CDR2 is SYGVQD (reference sequence). Unmatched junction bases numbered 2, after V lost 6 bases and J lost 4 bases. The CDR3 is CASRGQRYGYTF. The CDR3 DNA follows: TGCGCCAGCAGGGGACAGCGCTATGGCTACACCTTC.

Points on this clone: The same CDR3 arises from other DNA sequences in this sample as well. This chain links TRBV4-1 with TRBJ2-2; D might be TRBD2 (6 bases). Germline V lookup: CDR1 MGHRA, CDR2 YSYEKL. V was shortened by 1 base and J by 4 bases, with 7 bases between the two germline ends. The CDR3 is 14 residues long. The CDR3 here is CASSQVGGTGELFF. CDR3 DNA: TGCGCCAGCAGCCAAGTGGGGGGCACCGGGGAGCTGTTTTTT.

The chain is built from TRBV28 and TRBJ2-3; no clear D. Germline-derived CDR1 and CDR2 are MDHEN and SYDVKM. The CDR3 has 11 amino acids. V gave up 4 bases and J gave up 8 bases, with 7 bases separating them. In DNA, the CDR3 is TGTGCCAGCAGTTATATCGGTACGCAGTATTTT. This translates into CASSYIGTQYF.

The rearrangement links TRBV7-8 to TRBJ2-2, with D possibly matching TRBD1 (5 bases). The CDR3 runs 14 residues. CDR1 SGHVS and CDR2 FQNEAQ come from the germline V gene. The ends were cut back, 6 bases at V and 2 bases at J, with 10 bases in the middle. The CDR3 bases are TGTGCCAGCAGATCCGACAGTAACACCGGGGAGCTGTTTTTT. Protein sequence: CASRSDSNTGELFF.

This clone was observed once. The V and J genes are TRBV7-9 and TRBJ2-7, with 8 positions matching TRBD1. CDR1 and CDR2 from the germline V gene are SEHNR and FQNEAQ (reference sequence). This CDR3 spans 14 amino acids. The junction had 4 bases not matched to a gene; V was cut back by 5 bases and J by 1 base. The CDR3 spells CASSHGQGSYEQYF. Here the CDR3 DNA reads TGTGCCAGCAGCCACGGACAGGGATCCTACGAGCAGTACTTC.

CDR3 coding DNA: TGTGCCAGCAGTTACTCGATACGGGGCGAGCAGTACTTC. This codes for CASSYSIRGEQYF. V gene TRBV6-5 combines with J gene TRBJ2-7; possibly TRBD2 for D (5 bases). This CDR3 comprises 13 residues. V lost 0 bases, J lost 6 bases, and 9 bases lay in between. Germline V lookup: CDR1 MNHEY, CDR2 SVGAGI.

Only a few counts were recorded for this clone. The rearrangement uses TRBV10-2 and TRBJ2-7; a possible D gene is TRBD1 (6 bases). Trimming removed 5 bases from V and 4 bases from J, with 12 bases in between. The CDR3 consists of 13 residues. The germline V gene has CDR1 WSHSY and CDR2 SAAADI. CDR3 protein: CASSPDRMYEQYF. The DNA for the CDR3 is TGCGCCAGCAGTCCCGACAGGATGTACGAGCAGTACTTC.

This chain links TRBV30 with TRBJ1-6, with D tentatively TRBD1 (5 bases). Trimming removed 6 bases from V and 7 bases from J, with 7 bases in between. Germline V gives CDR1 GTSNPN, CDR2 SVGIG (reference sequence). The CDR3 is 11 amino acids. CDR3 region: CACGGNSPLHF. The CDR3 DNA sequence: TGTGCCTGCGGGGGGAATTCACCCCTCCACTTT.

V and J are TRBV6-5 and TRBJ2-3, with D perhaps matching TRBD2 (6 bases). Trimming pared 2 bases from V and 2 bases from J, leaving 11 bases between. CDR3 length equals 15 residues. Germline V gene data show CDR1 as MNHEY and CDR2 as SVGAGI. CDR3 amino acids: CASSYTGELTDTQYF. CDR3 nucleotides: TGTGCCAGCAGTTACACGGGGGAGCTCACAGATACGCAGTATTTT.

The table lists this clone with a few counts. The gene calls are TRBV4-1 and TRBJ2-7; possibly TRBD2 for D (6 bases). The V end was cut by 4 bases, the J end by 1 base, with 11 bases between. Germline V CDR1 and CDR2: MGHRA, YSYEKL. The CDR3 sequence is 14 residues long. The CDR3 protein is CASSRGDQSYEQYF. The CDR3 DNA sequence: TGCGCCAGCAGCCGCGGGGACCAATCCTACGAGCAGTACTTC.